The present entry profiles one T cell receptor (beta chain) with its context. This specimen belongs to a study of blood T cell repertoires in COVID-19. Across the study: Both acute and convalescent COVID-19 samples were obtained from the United States, Italy and Spain. The analysed material was cDNA or gDNA that came from T cells, B-cell-depleted T cells, or PBMCs.

Germline CDR1 LNHDA, CDR2 SQIVND (reference sequence). The length of the CDR3 is 12 residues. Deletions cut 8 bases from V and 6 bases from J, with 12 bases between. In the source study's methods: Amplification from reference gene primers served as the basis for estimated nucleated cell counts. The table came from immunoSEQ multiplex PCR; TCRdb's copy has only in-frame clones and leaves some out. V, J and clone size reflect that table, while D and trimming were determined from the DNA. The sample contains 300,000 to 450,000 clones, 85% of which appear only once. The specimen was peripheral blood. This receptor was obtained from a woman aged 18-29 years with acute or convalescent COVID-19. This chain uses TRBV19 with TRBJ2-3, with a weak D call TRBD1 (5 bases). This chain's CDR3 is CASPRAMDTQYF. DNA of the CDR3: TGTGCCAGTCCCAGGGCAATGGATACGCAGTATTTT.